This TCR beta chain was documented in a study of vaccination and CD4 T cells after COVID-19. Study context: Sampling that followed vaccination took place a median roughly 69 days after dose two, within a range of 14 to 241.

As to time point: late sampling 161 to 241 days after vaccination in a few convalescent patients. The treatment was: roughly ten-day PBMC culture with coronavirus spike peptide pools or control peptides (ViraFEST assay). This CDR3 is built from 11 residues. V lost 7 bases, J lost 2 bases, and 4 bases lay in between. In germline, CDR1 is ENHRY, CDR2 SYGVKD. CD4+ T cells that had been cultured provided DNA sequenced with the Oncomine TCR Beta short-read assay. TCRdb independently ran MiXCR on the PCR reads; one entry per CDR3 protein. The table includes tens of thousands of distinct CDR3 sequences, 30% to 35% detected once. A remark on this clonotype: The antigen remains undetermined.

The starting material was CD4+ T cells from blood, cultured in vitro, obtained about 7 months after SARS-CoV-2 vaccination. This TCR derives from a human donor who had recovered from COVID-19. The chain carries TRBV10-3 and TRBJ2-3; D unresolved. As DNA, the CDR3 is TGTGCCATCACGGACACAGATACGCAGTATTTT. It is translated as CAITDTDTQYF.